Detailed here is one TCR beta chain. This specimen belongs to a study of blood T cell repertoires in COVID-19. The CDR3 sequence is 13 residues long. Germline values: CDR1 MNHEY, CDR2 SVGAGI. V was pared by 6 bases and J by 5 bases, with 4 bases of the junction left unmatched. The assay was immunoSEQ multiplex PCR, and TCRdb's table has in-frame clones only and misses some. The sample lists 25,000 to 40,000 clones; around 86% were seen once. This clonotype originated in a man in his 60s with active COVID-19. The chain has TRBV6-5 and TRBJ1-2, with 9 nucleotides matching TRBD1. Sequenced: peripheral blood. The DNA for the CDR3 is TGTGCCAGCAGCCGGACAGGGGCGTATGGCTACACCTTC. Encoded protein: CASSRTGAYGYTF.